These 25 T cell receptor beta chains were sequenced from one sample in a study of graft-versus-host responses after intestinal transplantation. These receptors have no known antigen. The protocol was immunoSEQ multiplex PCR, while the TCRdb copy is restricted to in-frame clones and leaves out a portion. The sample carries 40,000 or so clones, roughly 93% recorded once. The sample in question was unstimulated CD8+ T cells sorted from spleen or lymph node cells, obtained before transplant. The receptors shown here come from a human donor who was the organ donor for an intestinal transplant.

This chain joins TRBV28 and TRBJ1-3, with D unclear. The V end was cut by 3 bases, the J end by 8 bases, with 11 bases between. CDR1 and CDR2 (germline): MDHEN, SYDVKM. The CDR3 spans 13 residues. CDR3 nucleotide sequence: TGTGCCAGCAGTTTCTCTGGATTGGACACCATATATTTT. This gives the protein CASSFSGLDTIYF.

V usage is TRBV9 and J usage is TRBJ1-4; D is possibly TRBD1 (5 bases). Trimming left V 3 bases short and J 0 bases short, with 9 bases between. The CDR3 has 15 residues. Germline values: CDR1 SGDLS, CDR2 YYNGEE. The CDR3 spells CASSADRSTNEKLFF. The CDR3 nucleotides are TGTGCCAGCAGCGCCGACAGATCAACTAATGAAAAACTGTTTTTT.

This sequence joins TRBV9 and TRBJ2-5; D possibly corresponds to TRBD2 (6 bases). Germline V CDR1 and CDR2: SGDLS, YYNGEE. Trimming pared 2 bases from V and 1 base from J, leaving 12 bases between. This CDR3 is built from 15 residues. This CDR3 reads CASSVSAGSQETQYF. DNA of the CDR3: TGTGCCAGCAGCGTGTCAGCGGGTTCCCAAGAGACCCAGTACTTC. Filled out from reference TRBV9 and TRBJ2-5, the complete variable domain reads DSGVTQTPKHLITATGQRVTLRCSPRSGDLSVYWYQQSLDQGLQFLIQYYNGEERAKGNILERFSAQQFPDLHSELNLSSLELGDSALYFCASSVSAGSQETQYFGPGTRLLVL.

This chain joins TRBV4-2 and TRBJ2-7; 7 bases match TRBD2. The CDR3 consists of 14 residues. Germline CDR1 and CDR2: LGHNA and YNFKEQ. J was trimmed by 0 bases and V by 4 bases; bases with no gene match: 3. CDR3 loop: CASSPGTNSYEQYF. The CDR3 region has the DNA TGTGCCAGCAGCCCCGGGACTAACTCCTACGAGCAGTACTTC.

The V call is TRBV28, the J call TRBJ2-1; TRBD2 matches 10 bases. This CDR3 region has 16 residues. Germline V gene data show CDR1 as MDHEN and CDR2 as SYDVKM. After removal of 1 base from V and 4 bases from J, the junction contained 4 bases not matched to a gene. For the CDR3, the DNA is TGTGCCAGCAGTTTATCACCTAGCGGGAGTTACAATGAGCAGTTCTTC. Its protein is CASSLSPSGSYNEQFF. Using reference TRBV28 and TRBJ2-1 for the parts outside the CDR3, the full variable domain is DVKVTQSSRYLVKRTGEKVFLECVQDMDHENMFWYRQDPGLGLRLIYFSYDVKMKEKGDIPEGYSVSREKKERFSLILESASTNQTSMYLCASSLSPSGSYNEQFFGPGTRLTVL.

CDR3 loop: CASSLTGTGTGYEQFF. In DNA form, the CDR3 reads TGTGCCAGCAGCTTGACCGGGACAGGGACTGGGTATGAGCAGTTCTTC. The rearrangement uses TRBV5-6 and TRBJ2-1; 9 positions agree with TRBD1. V trimming: 1 base; J trimming: 8 bases; junction bases outside the gene matches: 10. Germline values: CDR1 SGHDT, CDR2 YYEEEE. This CDR3 contains 16 residues.

The chain is built from TRBV28 and TRBJ1-4; the D is unclear. The CDR3 spans 14 residues. V lost 4 bases and J 1 base, leaving 7 bases between the germline ends. Germline CDR1 MDHEN, CDR2 SYDVKM. CDR3 coding DNA: TGTGCCAGCAGTTGGAGGAAAACTAATGAAAAACTGTTTTTT. Amino acids: CASSWRKTNEKLFF.

The gene calls are TRBV4-1 and TRBJ1-5; D unclear. Trimming removed 1 base from V and 0 bases from J, with 4 bases in between. The V gene's germline CDR1 is MGHRA and CDR2 YSYEKL. The CDR3 covers 14 residues. The CDR3 loop reads CASSQGYSNQPQHF. In DNA form, the CDR3 reads TGCGCCAGCAGCCAAGGTTATAGCAATCAGCCCCAGCATTTT.

The chain is built from TRBV7-9 and TRBJ2-3; no definite D call. Germline lookup yields CDR1 SEHNR and CDR2 FQNEAQ (reference sequence). V was shortened by 4 bases and J by 3 bases, with 14 bases between the two germline ends. The CDR3 is 15 amino acids. The CDR3, as DNA: TGTGCCAGCAGCTCCCCGTGGGATGGGACAGATACGCAGTATTTT. This translates into CASSSPWDGTDTQYF.

The genes are TRBV4-1 and TRBJ2-7, with 8 bases fitting TRBD2. After removal of 4 bases from V and 3 bases from J, the junction contained 8 bases not matched to a gene. Germline CDR1 MGHRA, CDR2 YSYEKL. The CDR3 is 15 residues long. The CDR3 spells CASSPTGLAHYEQYF. The CDR3 DNA reads as TGCGCCAGCAGCCCCACAGGACTAGCCCACTACGAGCAGTACTTC.

The CDR3 nucleotides are TGTGCCAGCAGTTTACAGGGGGCGAATCAGCCCCAGCATTTT. Translation: CASSLQGANQPQHF. The chain is built from TRBV27 and TRBJ1-5, with 8 bases identical to TRBD1. CDR3 length: 14 amino acids. CDR1 is MNHEY, CDR2 SMNVEV, per germline (reference sequence). J lost 4 bases, V lost 2 bases, and 1 base had no gene match.

This chain connects TRBV4-1 to TRBJ2-7, with 7 bases identical to TRBD1. The CDR3 loop spans 13 amino acids. The germline gives CDR1 MGHRA, CDR2 YSYEKL. The V segment lost 2 bases and the J segment 6 bases; nucleotides outside the gene matches: 4. The CDR3 here is CASSQRTGREQYF. CDR3 nucleotides: TGCGCCAGCAGCCAAAGGACAGGACGCGAGCAGTACTTC.

This chain joins TRBV27 and TRBJ1-2; TRBD1 is a possible D gene (5 bases). The V gene's germline CDR1 is MNHEY and CDR2 SMNVEV (reference sequence). The V and J ends lost 0 bases and 7 bases respectively, with 9 bases between them. The CDR3 consists of 13 residues. The CDR3 reads CASSLSRGGGYTF. The CDR3 DNA reads TGTGCCAGCAGTTTATCGAGGGGCGGTGGCTACACCTTC.

The chain combines TRBV7-2 with TRBJ2-7, with D unclear. V was trimmed by 1 base and J by 0 bases, leaving 13 bases between them. This CDR3 contains 16 residues. The V gene's germline CDR1 is SGHTA and CDR2 FQGNSA. CDR3 loop: CASSLGPQYSSYEQYF. The CDR3 DNA follows: TGTGCCAGCAGCTTAGGCCCTCAGTACAGCTCCTACGAGCAGTACTTC.

A single count supports this clone. The conserved phenylalanine or tryptophan normally closing the CDR3 is absent here, so this likely arose from a read error. The chain joins TRBV6-5 to TRBJ2-7; 8 positions agree with TRBD1. V dropped 0 bases and J dropped 5; count of bases not matched to a gene: 6. The CDR3 consists of 15 residues. Germline CDR1 reads MNHEY; CDR2 reads SVGAGI. This CDR3 is CASSYSGTGLHEQYL. The CDR3 coding sequence is TGTGCCAGCAGTTACTCGGGGACAGGTCTCCACGAGCAGTACCTC.

The chain couples TRBV7-2 to TRBJ2-1; TRBD1 aligns across 7 bases. Per the germline V gene, CDR1 is SGHTA and CDR2 is FQGNSA. V lost 6 bases to trimming and J lost 4 bases; unmatched junction nucleotides: 12. There are 16 residues in the CDR3. The CDR3, as DNA: TGTGCCAGCAGGAACAGGGGAATACGAGGGTACAATGAGCAGTTCTTC. Protein product: CASRNRGIRGYNEQFF.

Comments on this clone: The junction does not match germline at one end; this may be a read error. CDR3 loop: CAWGVGSPEAFF. Here the CDR3 DNA reads TGTGCCTGGGGTGTGGGATCCCCTGAAGCTTTCTTT. The chain joins TRBV30 to TRBJ1-1; D unclear. The CDR3 extends over 12 amino acids. Per germline, CDR1 GTSNPN and CDR2 SVGIG (reference sequence). Full variable domain (remainder filled in from reference TRBV30 and TRBJ1-1): SQTIHQWPATLVQPVGSPLSLECTVEGTSNPNLYWYRQAAGRGLQLLFYSVGIGQISSEVPQNLSASRPQDRQFILSSKKLLLSDSGFYLCAWGVGSPEAFFGQGTRLTVV.

The V gene is TRBV6-1, the J gene TRBJ1-1; D is uncertain. The germline V gene has CDR1 MNHNS and CDR2 SASEGT. V lost 6 bases, J lost 5 bases, and 10 bases lay in between. This CDR3 region has 12 residues. The CDR3: CASSLRWTEAFF. The CDR3 region has the DNA TGTGCCAGCAGCCTTAGGTGGACTGAAGCTTTCTTT.

The CDR3 spells CASSGREDREGYGYTF. The DNA of the CDR3 is TGTGCCAGCAGCGGCCGTGAGGACAGGGAGGGGTATGGCTACACCTTC. The rearrangement links TRBV9 to TRBJ1-2, with 8 bases aligning to TRBD1. CDR3 length equals 16 residues. Unmatched junction bases numbered 12, after V lost 3 bases and J lost 5 bases. Germline assignment: CDR1 SGDLS and CDR2 YYNGEE.

This chain uses TRBV7-2 with TRBJ1-1, with 8 bases that match TRBD1. This CDR3 is built from 14 residues. Looked up from germline, CDR1 is SGHTA and CDR2 is FQGNSA. The V segment lost 5 bases and the J segment 6 bases; nucleotides outside the gene matches: 8. The CDR3 here is CASSPRTGIPEAFF. The DNA of the CDR3 is TGTGCCAGCAGCCCGCGGACAGGGATACCTGAAGCTTTCTTT. Full variable domain (missing parts from reference TRBV7-2 and TRBJ1-1): GAGVSQSPSNKVTEKGKDVELRCDPISGHTALYWYRQSLGQGLEFLIYFQGNSAPDKSGLPSDRFSAERTGGSVSTLTIQRTQQEDSAVYLCASSPRTGIPEAFFGQGTRLTVV.

About this clone itself: Other DNA sequences from this sample encode an identical CDR3 as well. V and J are TRBV27 and TRBJ1-5, with D tentatively TRBD1 (5 bases). In germline, CDR1 is MNHEY, CDR2 SMNVEV (reference sequence). This CDR3 has 15 residues. V lost 6 bases and J lost 0, with 12 bases in between. As DNA, the CDR3 is TGTGCCAGCAGCTTACAAGGGGATAGCAATCAGCCCCAGCATTTT. This translates into CASSLQGDSNQPQHF.

This chain links TRBV9 with TRBJ2-1; 10 nucleotides match TRBD2. This CDR3 has 20 amino acids. Unmatched junction bases numbered 15, after V lost 0 bases and J lost 3 bases. Germline values: CDR1 SGDLS, CDR2 YYNGEE. Written as DNA, the CDR3 is TGTGCCAGCAGCGTAGGGGGAGGGGAGATAGCGGGAGGTCACTACAATGAGCAGTTCTTC. The encoded protein is CASSVGGGEIAGGHYNEQFF.

This chain joins TRBV5-5 and TRBJ2-7; D unclear. CDR3 size: 14 residues. V lost 4 bases, J lost 0 bases, and 11 bases lay in between. CDR1 SGHKS and CDR2 YYEKEE come from the germline V gene (reference sequence). The CDR3 spells CASSPGSGSYEQYF. The CDR3 bases are TGTGCCAGCAGCCCCGGCTCCGGCTCCTACGAGCAGTACTTC.

The CDR3 reads CASSPPRGPDTQYF. The CDR3 bases are TGTGCCAGCTCACCACCGAGGGGCCCAGATACGCAGTATTTT. This rearrangement joins TRBV18 to TRBJ2-3; either TRBD1 or TRBD2 may supply D (5 bases each). Trimming left V 0 bases short and J 4 bases short, with 8 bases between. Looked up from germline, CDR1 is KGHSH and CDR2 is LQKENI. The CDR3 is made up of 14 amino acids.

The chain has TRBV27 and TRBJ2-3; D is ambiguous. V lost 11 bases and J lost 0, with 15 bases in between. Germline assignment: CDR1 MNHEY and CDR2 SMNVEV (reference sequence). The CDR3 runs to 14 residues. The CDR3 region is CAVGHLSSTDTQYF. Here the CDR3 DNA reads TGTGCCGTGGGTCACCTATCTAGCACAGATACGCAGTATTTT.